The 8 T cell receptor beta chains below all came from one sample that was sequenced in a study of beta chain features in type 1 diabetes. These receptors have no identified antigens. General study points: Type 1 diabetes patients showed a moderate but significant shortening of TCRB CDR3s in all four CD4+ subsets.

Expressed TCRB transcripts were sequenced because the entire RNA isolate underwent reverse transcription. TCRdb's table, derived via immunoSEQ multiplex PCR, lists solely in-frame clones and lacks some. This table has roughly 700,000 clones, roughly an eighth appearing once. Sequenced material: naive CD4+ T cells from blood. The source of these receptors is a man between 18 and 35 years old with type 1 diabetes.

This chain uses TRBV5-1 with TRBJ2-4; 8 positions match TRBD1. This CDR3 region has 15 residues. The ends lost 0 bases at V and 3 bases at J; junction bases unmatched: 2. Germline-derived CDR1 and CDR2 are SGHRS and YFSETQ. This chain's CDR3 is CASSLGTGRKNIQYF. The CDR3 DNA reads TGCGCCAGCAGCTTGGGGACAGGGCGCAAAAACATTCAGTACTTC.

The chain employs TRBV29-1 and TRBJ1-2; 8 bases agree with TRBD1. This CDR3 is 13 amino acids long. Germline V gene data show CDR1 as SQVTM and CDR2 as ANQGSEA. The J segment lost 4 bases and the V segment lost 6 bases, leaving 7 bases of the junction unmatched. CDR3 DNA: TGCAGCGTGGAACGGACAGGGACCTATGGCTACACCTTC. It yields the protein CSVERTGTYGYTF.

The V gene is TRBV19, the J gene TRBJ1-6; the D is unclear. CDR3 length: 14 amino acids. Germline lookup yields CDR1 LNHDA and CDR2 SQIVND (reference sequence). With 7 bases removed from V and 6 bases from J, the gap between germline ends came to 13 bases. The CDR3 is CASNKPKTNSPLHF. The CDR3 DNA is TGTGCCAGTAACAAACCCAAGACTAATTCACCCCTCCACTTT.

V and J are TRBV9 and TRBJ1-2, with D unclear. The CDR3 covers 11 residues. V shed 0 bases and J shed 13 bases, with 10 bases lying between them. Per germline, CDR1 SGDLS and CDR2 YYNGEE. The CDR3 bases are TGTGCCAGCAGCGTAGTCCCCCCTTCCACCTTC. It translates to CASSVVPPSTF.

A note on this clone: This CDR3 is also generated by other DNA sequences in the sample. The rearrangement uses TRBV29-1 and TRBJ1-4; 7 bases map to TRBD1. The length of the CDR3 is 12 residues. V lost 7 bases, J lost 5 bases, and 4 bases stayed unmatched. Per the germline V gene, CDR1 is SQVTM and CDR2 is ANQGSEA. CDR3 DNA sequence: TGCAGCGGCCGACAGGGAAATGAAAAACTGTTTTTT. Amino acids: CSGRQGNEKLFF.

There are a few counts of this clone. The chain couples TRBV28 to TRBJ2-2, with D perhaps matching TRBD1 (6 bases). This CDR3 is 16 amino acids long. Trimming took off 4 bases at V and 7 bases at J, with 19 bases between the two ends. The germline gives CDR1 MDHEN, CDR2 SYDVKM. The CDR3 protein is CASSSYPGQADGELFF. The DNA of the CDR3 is TGTGCCAGCAGTTCTTATCCGGGACAAGCGGACGGGGAGCTGTTTTTT.

The CDR3 here is CASSATWTVNTGELFF. In DNA form, the CDR3 reads TGTGCCAGCAGCGCAACATGGACAGTAAACACCGGGGAGCTGTTTTTT. The V gene is TRBV9, the J gene TRBJ2-2, with D perhaps TRBD1 (6 bases). The CDR3 length is 16 residues. Trimming pared 3 bases from V and 2 bases from J, leaving 14 bases between. Germline V CDR1 and CDR2: SGDLS, YYNGEE.

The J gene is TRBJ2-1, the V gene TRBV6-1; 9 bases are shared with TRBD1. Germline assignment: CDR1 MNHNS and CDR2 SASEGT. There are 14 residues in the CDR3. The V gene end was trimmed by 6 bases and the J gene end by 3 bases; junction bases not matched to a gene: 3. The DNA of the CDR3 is TGTGCCAGCAGACGGGACAGGGACTACAATGAGCAGTTCTTC. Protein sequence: CASRRDRDYNEQFF.